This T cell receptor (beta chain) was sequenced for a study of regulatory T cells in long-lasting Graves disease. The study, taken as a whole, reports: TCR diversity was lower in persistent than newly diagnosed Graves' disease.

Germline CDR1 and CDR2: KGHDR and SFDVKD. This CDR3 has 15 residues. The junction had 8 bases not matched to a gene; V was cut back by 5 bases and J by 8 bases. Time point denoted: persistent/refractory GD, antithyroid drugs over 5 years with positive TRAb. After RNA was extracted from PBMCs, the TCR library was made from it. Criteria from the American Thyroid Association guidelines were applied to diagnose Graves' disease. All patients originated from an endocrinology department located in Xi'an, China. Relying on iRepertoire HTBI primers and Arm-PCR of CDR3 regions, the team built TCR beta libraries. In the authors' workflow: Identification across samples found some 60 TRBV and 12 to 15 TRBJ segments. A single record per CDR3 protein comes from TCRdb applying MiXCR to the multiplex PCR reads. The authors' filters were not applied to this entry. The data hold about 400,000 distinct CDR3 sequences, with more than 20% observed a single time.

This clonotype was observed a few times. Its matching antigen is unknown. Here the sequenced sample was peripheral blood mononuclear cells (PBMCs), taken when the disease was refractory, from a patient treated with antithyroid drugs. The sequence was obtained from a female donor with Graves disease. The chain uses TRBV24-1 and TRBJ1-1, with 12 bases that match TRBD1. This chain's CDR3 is CATSGAGTGGTEAFF. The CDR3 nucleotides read TGTGCCACCAGTGGGGCCGGGACAGGGGGCACGGAAGCTTTCTTT.